This T cell receptor beta chain was sequenced for a study of glioma-infiltrating T cells. Study-level findings and limits: Only very few CDR3 sequences appeared in both tissue and blood.

Concerning this clonotype: No antigen is known for it.

The ends were cut back, 4 bases at V and 1 base at J, with 13 bases in the middle. This CDR3 contains 15 residues. Amplification of TCR alpha and beta CDR3 regions from RNA used iRepertoire nested multiplex PCR. Input was roughly 95-400 ng of tissue mRNA or PBMC total RNA. TCRdb redid the calling of the multiplex PCR reads with MiXCR, one entry per CDR3 protein. The profile shows about 180,000 distinct CDR3 sequences, around 40% of them singletons. This receptor was taken from a human donor with low-grade glioma or glioblastoma, undergoing nonglioma brain surgery, or in good health (not recorded which). The chain is built from TRBV12-3 or TRBV12-4 and TRBJ2-5, with a tentative D call TRBD1 (6 bases). The sequenced material came from glioma tissue, nonneoplastic brain tissue, or PBMCs (not recorded which). As DNA, the CDR3 is TGTGCCAGCAGTTCAGGACAGACCCTCCAAGAGACCCAGTACTTC. Its translation: CASSSGQTLQETQYF.